This T cell receptor beta chain was documented in a study of T-cell reconstitution after alpha-beta-depleted transplantation in children. This clonotype has a count of ten or more. The CDR3 runs to 14 residues. The ends lost 4 bases at V and 9 bases at J; junction bases unmatched: 11. Germline CDR1 and CDR2: SEHNR and FQNEAQ (reference sequence). Preparation of the TCRbeta library involved a method that used unique molecular identifiers. TCRdb reprocessed the PCR reads via MiXCR and lists one record per CDR3 protein. The sample holds about 580,000 distinct CDR3 sequences, around 23% seen once. This sequence originates from a boy younger than two who had a stem cell transplant for acute myeloid leukemia, so the T cells may come from the graft donor. This specimen consisted of PBMCs, mostly from graft donor cells, obtained 360 days after TCRalphabeta/CD19-depleted stem cell transplant. The rearrangement joins TRBV7-9 to TRBJ2-7, with TRBD1 identical over 8 bases. This CDR3 is CASSWGTGQSGQYF. The CDR3 bases are TGTGCCAGCAGCTGGGGGACAGGTCAATCAGGGCAGTACTTC.